This T cell receptor beta chain was identified during a study of metastatic and nonmetastatic thyroid tumors. In its sample, this clone was seen a few times. Before thyroid surgery, none of the patients had received any treatment. In germline, CDR1 is MGHRA, CDR2 YSYEKL. The V gene end was trimmed by 2 bases and the J gene end by 8 bases; junction bases not matched to a gene: 8. The CDR3 loop spans 15 amino acids. Through MiXCR, TCRdb re-clonotyped the PCR reads. The sample yields roughly 40,000 clones, 9.5% to 13% seen once. The V gene is TRBV4-1, the J gene TRBJ2-1; 8 bases are shared with TRBD1. The clonotype originates from a male donor with papillary thyroid cancer or a benign thyroid nodule (not recorded which). Some clones in this sample may be carry-over from other donors' samples. The specimen sequenced was blood. CDR3 protein: CASSQNRAGGDEQFF. The CDR3 DNA reads TGCGCCAGCAGCCAAAACAGGGCAGGGGGCGATGAGCAGTTCTTC.